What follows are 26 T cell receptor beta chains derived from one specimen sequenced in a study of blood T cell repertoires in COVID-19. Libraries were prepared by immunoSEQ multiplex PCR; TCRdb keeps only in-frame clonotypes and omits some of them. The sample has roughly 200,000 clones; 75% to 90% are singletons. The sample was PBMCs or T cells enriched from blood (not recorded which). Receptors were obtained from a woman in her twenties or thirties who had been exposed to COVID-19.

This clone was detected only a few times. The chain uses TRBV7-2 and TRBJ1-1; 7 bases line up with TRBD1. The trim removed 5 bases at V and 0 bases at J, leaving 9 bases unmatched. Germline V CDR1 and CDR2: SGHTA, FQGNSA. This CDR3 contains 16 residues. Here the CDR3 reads CASSNKRGPMNTEAFF. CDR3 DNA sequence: TGTGCCAGCAGCAATAAGAGGGGGCCGATGAACACTGAAGCTTTCTTT. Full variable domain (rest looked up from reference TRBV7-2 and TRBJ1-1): GAGVSQSPSNKVTEKGKDVELRCDPISGHTALYWYRQSLGQGLEFLIYFQGNSAPDKSGLPSDRFSAERTGGSVSTLTIQRTQQEDSAVYLCASSNKRGPMNTEAFFGQGTRLTVV.

The CDR3: CASSLQGQGAVGELFF. For the CDR3, the DNA is TGCGCCAGCAGCTTGCAAGGACAGGGGGCGGTCGGGGAGCTGTTTTTT. V and J are TRBV5-1 and TRBJ2-2, with 11 positions matching TRBD1. CDR3 size: 16 residues. V dropped 1 base and J dropped 7; count of bases not matched to a gene: 6. The germline CDR1 and CDR2 sequences are SGHRS and YFSETQ. Looking up the rest from reference TRBV5-1 and TRBJ2-2 gives the full variable domain: KAGVTQTPRYLIKTRGQQVTLSCSPISGHRSVSWYQQTPGQGLQFLFEYFSETQRNKGNFPGRFSGRQFSNSRSEMNVSTLELGDSALYLCASSLQGQGAVGELFFGEGSRLTVL.

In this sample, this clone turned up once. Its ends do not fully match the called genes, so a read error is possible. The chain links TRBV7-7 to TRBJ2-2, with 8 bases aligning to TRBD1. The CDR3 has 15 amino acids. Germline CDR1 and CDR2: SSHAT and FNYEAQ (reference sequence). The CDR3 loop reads CASSAGTGNTGELFF. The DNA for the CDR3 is TGTGCTAGCAGCGCCGGGACAGGGAACACCGGGGAGCTGTTTTTT.

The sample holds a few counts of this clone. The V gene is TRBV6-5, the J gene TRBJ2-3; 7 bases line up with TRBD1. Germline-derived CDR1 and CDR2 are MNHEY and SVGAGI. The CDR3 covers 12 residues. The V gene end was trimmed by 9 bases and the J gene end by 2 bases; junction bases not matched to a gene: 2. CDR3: CASTGDTDTQYF. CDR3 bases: TGTGCCAGTACAGGGGACACAGATACGCAGTATTTT.

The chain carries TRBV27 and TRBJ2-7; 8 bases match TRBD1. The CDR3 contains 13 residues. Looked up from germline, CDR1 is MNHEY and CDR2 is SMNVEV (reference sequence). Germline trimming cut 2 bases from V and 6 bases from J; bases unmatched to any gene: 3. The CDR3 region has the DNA TGTGCCAGCAGTTTAGACAGGGGCGGCGAGCAGTACTTC. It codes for CASSLDRGGEQYF.

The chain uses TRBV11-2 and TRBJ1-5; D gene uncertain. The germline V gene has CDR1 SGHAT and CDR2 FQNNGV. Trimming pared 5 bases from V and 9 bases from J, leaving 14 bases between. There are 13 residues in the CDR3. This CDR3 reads CASSPGNWAPQHF. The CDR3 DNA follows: TGTGCCAGCAGCCCAGGCAATTGGGCGCCCCAGCATTTT.

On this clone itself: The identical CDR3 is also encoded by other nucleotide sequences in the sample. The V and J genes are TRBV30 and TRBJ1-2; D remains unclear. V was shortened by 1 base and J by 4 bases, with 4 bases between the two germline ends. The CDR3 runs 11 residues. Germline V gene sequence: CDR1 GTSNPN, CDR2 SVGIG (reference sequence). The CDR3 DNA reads TGTGCCTGGAGTGCGTCCTATGGCTACACCTTC. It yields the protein CAWSASYGYTF. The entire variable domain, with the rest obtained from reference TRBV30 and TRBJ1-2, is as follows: SQTIHQWPATLVQPVGSPLSLECTVEGTSNPNLYWYRQAAGRGLQLLFYSVGIGQISSEVPQNLSASRPQDRQFILSSKKLLLSDSGFYLCAWSASYGYTFGSGTRLTVV.

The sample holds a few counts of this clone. CDR3 sequence reads: CASSLGPQGALLGNQPQHF. CDR3 coding DNA: TGTGCCAGCAGCTTGGGGCCGCAGGGGGCCCTCTTAGGCAATCAGCCCCAGCATTTT. The chain recombines TRBV5-5 with TRBJ1-5; 8 nucleotides agree with TRBD1. This CDR3 comprises 19 residues. The germline CDR1 and CDR2 sequences are SGHKS and YYEKEE (reference sequence). V lost 0 bases to trimming and J lost 2 bases; unmatched junction nucleotides: 13.

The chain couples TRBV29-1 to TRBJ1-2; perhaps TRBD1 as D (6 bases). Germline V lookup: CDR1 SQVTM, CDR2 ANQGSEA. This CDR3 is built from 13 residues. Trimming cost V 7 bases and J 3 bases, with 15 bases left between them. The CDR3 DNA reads TGCAGCGCAGACAGGTGGGGTGACTATGGCTACACCTTC. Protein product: CSADRWGDYGYTF.

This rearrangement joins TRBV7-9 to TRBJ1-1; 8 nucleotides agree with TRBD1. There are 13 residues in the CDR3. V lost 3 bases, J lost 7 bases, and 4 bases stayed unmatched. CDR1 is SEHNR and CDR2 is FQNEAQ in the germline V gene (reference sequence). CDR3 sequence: CASSFVTGDEAFF. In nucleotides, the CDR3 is TGTGCCAGCAGCTTTGTGACAGGGGATGAAGCTTTCTTT.

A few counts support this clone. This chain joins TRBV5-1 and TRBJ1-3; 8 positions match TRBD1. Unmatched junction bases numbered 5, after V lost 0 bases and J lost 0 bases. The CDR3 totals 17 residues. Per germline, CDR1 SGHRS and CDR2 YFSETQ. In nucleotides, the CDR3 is TGCGCCAGCAGCTTGGCCGCAGGGGGCAACTCTGGAAACACCATATATTTT. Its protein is CASSLAAGGNSGNTIYF.

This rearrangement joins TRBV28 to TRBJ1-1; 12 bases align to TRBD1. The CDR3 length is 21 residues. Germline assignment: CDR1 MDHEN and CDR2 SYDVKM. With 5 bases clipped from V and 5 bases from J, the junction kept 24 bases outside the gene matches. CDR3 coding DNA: TGTGCCAGCAGTCCCCGGGACAGGGGGCTATCGGTTCCTAAACTGGAGACTGAAGCTTTCTTT. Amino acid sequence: CASSPRDRGLSVPKLETEAFF.

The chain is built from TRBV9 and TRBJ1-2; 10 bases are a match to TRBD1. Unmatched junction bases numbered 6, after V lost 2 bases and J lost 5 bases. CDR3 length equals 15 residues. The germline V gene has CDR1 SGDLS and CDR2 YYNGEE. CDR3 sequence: CASSVGDRGWYGYTF. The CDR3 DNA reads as TGTGCCAGCAGCGTTGGGGACAGGGGATGGTATGGCTACACCTTC.

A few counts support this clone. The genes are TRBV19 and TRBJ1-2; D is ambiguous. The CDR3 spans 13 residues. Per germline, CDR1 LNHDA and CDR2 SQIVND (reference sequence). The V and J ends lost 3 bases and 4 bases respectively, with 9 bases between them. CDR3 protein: CASSIGVSYGYTF. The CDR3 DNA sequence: TGTGCCAGTAGTATCGGAGTCAGCTATGGCTACACCTTC.

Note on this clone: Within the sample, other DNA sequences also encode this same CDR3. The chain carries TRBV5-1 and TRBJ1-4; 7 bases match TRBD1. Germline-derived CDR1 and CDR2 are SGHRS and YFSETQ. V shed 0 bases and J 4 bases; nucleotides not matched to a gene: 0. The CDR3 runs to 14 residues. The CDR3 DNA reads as TGCGCCAGCAGCTTGGGACAGGGTAATGAAAAACTGTTTTTT. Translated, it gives CASSLGQGNEKLFF. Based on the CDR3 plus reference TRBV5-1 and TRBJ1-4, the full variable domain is KAGVTQTPRYLIKTRGQQVTLSCSPISGHRSVSWYQQTPGQGLQFLFEYFSETQRNKGNFPGRFSGRQFSNSRSEMNVSTLELGDSALYLCASSLGQGNEKLFFGSGTQLSVL.

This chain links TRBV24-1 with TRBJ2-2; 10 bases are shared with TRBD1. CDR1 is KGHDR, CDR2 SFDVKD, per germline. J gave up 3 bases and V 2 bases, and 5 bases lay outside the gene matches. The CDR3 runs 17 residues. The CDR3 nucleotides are TGTGCCACCAGTGATTCCTGGACAGGGGGAGACACCGGGGAGCTGTTTTTT. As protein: CATSDSWTGGDTGELFF.

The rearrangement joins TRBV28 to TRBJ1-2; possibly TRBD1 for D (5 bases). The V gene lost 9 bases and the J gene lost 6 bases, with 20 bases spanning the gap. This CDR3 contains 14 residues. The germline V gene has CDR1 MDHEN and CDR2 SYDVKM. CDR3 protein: CASTLRVVSHGYTF. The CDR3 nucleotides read TGTGCCAGTACACTCAGGGTAGTTTCTCATGGCTACACCTTC.

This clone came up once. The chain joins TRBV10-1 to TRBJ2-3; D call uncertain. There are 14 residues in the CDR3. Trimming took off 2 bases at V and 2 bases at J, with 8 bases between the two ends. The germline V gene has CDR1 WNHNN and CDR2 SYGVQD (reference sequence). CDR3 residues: CASSEAAITDTQYF. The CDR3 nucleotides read TGCGCCAGCAGTGAGGCGGCTATCACAGATACGCAGTATTTT.

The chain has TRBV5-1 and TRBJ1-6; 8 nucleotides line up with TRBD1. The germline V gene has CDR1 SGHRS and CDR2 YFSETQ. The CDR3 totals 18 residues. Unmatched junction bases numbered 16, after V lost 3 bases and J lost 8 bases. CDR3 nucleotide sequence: TGCGCCAGCAGCTCCCGGATTACAGGACAGGGTTCAGATTCACCCCTCCACTTT. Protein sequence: CASSSRITGQGSDSPLHF.

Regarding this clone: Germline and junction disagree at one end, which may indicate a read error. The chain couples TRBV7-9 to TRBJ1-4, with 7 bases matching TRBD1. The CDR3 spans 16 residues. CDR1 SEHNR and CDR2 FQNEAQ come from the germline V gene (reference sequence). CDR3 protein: CASSLILGTVNENLFF. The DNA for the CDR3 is TGTGCCAGCAGCTTAATTCTCGGGACAGTTAATGAAAACCTGTTTTTT.

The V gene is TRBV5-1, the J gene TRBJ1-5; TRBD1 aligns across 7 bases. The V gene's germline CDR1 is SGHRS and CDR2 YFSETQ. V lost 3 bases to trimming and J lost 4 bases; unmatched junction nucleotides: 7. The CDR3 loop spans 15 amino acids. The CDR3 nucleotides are TGCGCCAGCAGCTCGGGGACGACAGGGAATCAGCCCCAGCATTTT. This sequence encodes CASSSGTTGNQPQHF.

CDR3 in DNA: TGCAGCGTTAGGCCAGGGGGCAGTAACTATGGCTACACCTTC. It translates to CSVRPGGSNYGYTF. J is TRBJ1-2 and V is TRBV29-1; 8 nucleotides match TRBD1. This CDR3 is built from 14 residues. J was trimmed by 1 base and V by 5 bases; bases with no gene match: 6. Germline V gene sequence: CDR1 SQVTM, CDR2 ANQGSEA.

CDR3 sequence: CASSYVGTGDNSPLHF. As DNA, the CDR3 is TGTGCCAGCAGCTACGTCGGGACAGGGGATAATTCACCCCTCCACTTT. V gene TRBV11-3 combines with J gene TRBJ1-6; 10 bases fit TRBD1. V dropped 4 bases and J dropped 5; count of bases not matched to a gene: 5. Germline loops: CDR1 SGHNT, CDR2 YENEEA. This CDR3 region has 16 residues.

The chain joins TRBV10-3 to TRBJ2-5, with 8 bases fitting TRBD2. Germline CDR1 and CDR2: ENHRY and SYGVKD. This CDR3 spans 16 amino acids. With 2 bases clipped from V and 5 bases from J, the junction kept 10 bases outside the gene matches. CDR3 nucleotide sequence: TGTGCCATCAGTGAGCTGGCGGGGGGCAGACGGGAGACCCAGTACTTC. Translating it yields CAISELAGGRRETQYF.

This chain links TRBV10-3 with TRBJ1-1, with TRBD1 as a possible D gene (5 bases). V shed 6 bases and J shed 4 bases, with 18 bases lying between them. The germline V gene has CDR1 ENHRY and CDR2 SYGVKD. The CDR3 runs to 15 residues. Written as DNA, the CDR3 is TGTGCCATCAGCCGCGACAGCGGAGGGACCACTGAAGCTTTCTTT. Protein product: CAISRDSGGTTEAFF.

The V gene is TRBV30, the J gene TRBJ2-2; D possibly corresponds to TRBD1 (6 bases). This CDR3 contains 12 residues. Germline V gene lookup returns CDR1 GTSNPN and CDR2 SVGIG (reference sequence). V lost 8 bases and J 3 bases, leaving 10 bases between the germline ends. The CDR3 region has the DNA TGTGCCGGTACAGGGTACACCGGGGAGCTGTTTTTT. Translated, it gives CAGTGYTGELFF.